This T cell receptor beta chain stems from a study of identifying expanded T cells in peripheral blood. Sequencing was performed with immunoSEQ multiplex PCR; in TCRdb, only in-frame clones are kept and a portion is missing. The sample records 100,000 or so clones, roughly 89% being singletons. Details on this clone: What it binds is not known.

Points from the study as a whole: Over around two and four weeks, about 16 and 19 clones changed, versus roughly 1.1 between replicates.

The CDR3 has 14 amino acids. Trimming took off 0 bases at V and 5 bases at J, with 10 bases between the two ends. Looked up from germline, CDR1 is MNHNS and CDR2 is SASEGT. The sample taken for sequencing was blood. This chain joins TRBV6-1 and TRBJ1-2; no firm D call. This receptor was obtained from a person between 18 and 70 years old in good health. The CDR3 loop is CASSEALIGYGYTF. CDR3 in DNA: TGTGCCAGCAGTGAAGCGCTAATCGGGTATGGCTACACCTTC.